The 6 T cell receptor beta chains presented below share a single source sample, sequenced in a study of T cell responses to AZD1222 COVID-19 vaccine. The repertoire was sequenced with immunoSEQ multiplex PCR; TCRdb's copy has only in-frame clones and lacks some. The sample has about 78,000 clones, roughly nine tenths seen once. The sequencing used peripheral blood, collected on day 0 of AZD1222 vaccination. These receptors originate from an adult in good health.

The genes are TRBV30 and TRBJ1-2; 8 bases are a match to TRBD1. The V gene end was trimmed by 5 bases and the J gene end by 4 bases; junction bases not matched to a gene: 0. The V gene's germline CDR1 is GTSNPN and CDR2 SVGIG (reference sequence). This CDR3 is built from 11 residues. CDR3 region: CAWDRGYGYTF. The CDR3 DNA follows: TGTGCCTGGGACAGGGGCTATGGCTACACCTTC.

V and J are TRBV28 and TRBJ1-1; a weak D match, TRBD1 (5 bases). The V end was cut by 2 bases, the J end by 4 bases, with 11 bases between. The CDR3 length is 14 residues. The germline V gene encodes CDR1 MDHEN and CDR2 SYDVKM. The CDR3 DNA sequence: TGTGCCAGCAGTTTAGGAGGGGAGAGCACTGAAGCTTTCTTT. This sequence encodes CASSLGGESTEAFF.

This chain links TRBV5-1 with TRBJ1-4, with TRBD1 matching 7 bases. The CDR3 is 14 amino acids. Germline V CDR1 and CDR2: SGHRS, YFSETQ. V gave up 0 bases and J gave up 7 bases; unmatched junction bases: 3. The CDR3 loop reads CASSLGQGGEKLFF. The CDR3 region has the DNA TGCGCCAGCAGCTTGGGACAGGGAGGTGAAAAACTGTTTTTT.

The CDR3 loop is CASSEADEQFF. In DNA form, the CDR3 reads TGTGCCAGCTCAGAAGCGGATGAGCAGTTCTTC. This chain joins TRBV18 and TRBJ2-1, with D possibly being TRBD2 (5 bases). Trimming pared 5 bases from V and 8 bases from J, leaving 7 bases between. The CDR3 is 11 residues long. Germline V gene sequence: CDR1 KGHSH, CDR2 LQKENI.

This sequence joins TRBV27 and TRBJ2-7; D gene unclear. The CDR3 loop spans 14 amino acids. V gave up 0 bases and J gave up 2 bases, with 8 bases separating them. In germline, CDR1 is MNHEY, CDR2 SMNVEV (reference sequence). The CDR3 DNA sequence: TGTGCCAGCAGTTTATCTTCCCGAGCCTACGAGCAGTACTTC. Its translation is CASSLSSRAYEQYF.

The chain carries TRBV5-5 and TRBJ1-4; the match to TRBD1 covers 7 bases. CDR3 size: 16 residues. The trim removed 2 bases at V and 4 bases at J, leaving 8 bases unmatched. The germline V gene has CDR1 SGHKS and CDR2 YYEKEE (reference sequence). The CDR3: CASSLDRGDSNEKLFF. The DNA of the CDR3 is TGTGCCAGCAGCTTAGACAGAGGGGACAGTAATGAAAAACTGTTTTTT. Based on the CDR3 plus reference TRBV5-5 and TRBJ1-4, the full variable domain is DAGVTQSPTHLIKTRGQQVTLRCSPISGHKSVSWYQQVLGQGPQFIFQYYEKEERGRGNFPDRFSARQFPNYSSELNVNALLLGDSALYLCASSLDRGDSNEKLFFGSGTQLSVL.